This passage covers 30 T cell receptor beta chains from one sample sequenced in a study of shared clonotypes between healthy human individuals. Method: immunoSEQ multiplex PCR; TCRdb's copy keeps in-frame clones and lacks some. This sample has under 2.5 million clones, with 92% found just once. The source material was naive CD4+ T cells from PBMCs. The subset was: CD45RA+ positively selected. The receptors originated from a man between 18 and 35 years old in good health. Some clones in this sample may be carry-over from other donors' samples.

The chain joins TRBV27 to TRBJ2-5, with D unclear. There are 12 residues in the CDR3. Germline V CDR1 and CDR2: MNHEY, SMNVEV (reference sequence). V shed 8 bases and J shed 5 bases, with 12 bases lying between them. CDR3 nucleotides: TGTGCCAGCGGTCGTTTTGTGGAGACCCAGTACTTC. It translates to CASGRFVETQYF.

The gene calls are TRBV6-5 and TRBJ2-4, with D unclear. V lost 5 bases to trimming and J lost 0 bases, with 11 bases between them. CDR1 and CDR2 (germline): MNHEY, SVGAGI. CDR3 length equals 15 residues. The chain's CDR3 is CASSPGSIAKNIQYF. The CDR3, as DNA: TGTGCCAGCAGTCCTGGATCGATAGCCAAAAACATTCAGTACTTC.

Notes on this clone: Other DNA sequences in this specimen translate into the identical CDR3. This rearrangement joins TRBV19 to TRBJ2-1; D gene unclear. The CDR3 extends over 11 amino acids. Germline V gives CDR1 LNHDA, CDR2 SQIVND (reference sequence). Trimming shortened V by 3 bases and J by 7 bases, and 4 bases separated the two germline ends. The CDR3 loop is CASSISNEQFF. The DNA for the CDR3 is TGTGCCAGTAGTATCTCAAATGAGCAGTTCTTC.

This CDR3 is CASSYRRVGGSTDTQYF. CDR3 coding DNA: TGTGCCAGCAGCTACCGTAGGGTGGGCGGGAGTACAGATACGCAGTATTTT. The chain links TRBV7-8 to TRBJ2-3; the match to TRBD2 covers 7 bases. CDR1 and CDR2 from the germline V gene are SGHVS and FQNEAQ. The ends lost 4 bases at V and 3 bases at J; junction bases unmatched: 13. The CDR3 totals 17 residues.

This chain joins TRBV28 and TRBJ2-2; 11 bases are shared with TRBD2. V trimming: 7 bases; J trimming: 7 bases; junction bases outside the gene matches: 8. CDR1 and CDR2 from the germline V gene are MDHEN and SYDVKM. This CDR3 contains 15 residues. In DNA, the CDR3 is TGTGCCAGCACTGGGCCTAGCGGGAGGTTCGGGGAGCTGTTTTTT. Amino acid sequence: CASTGPSGRFGELFF.

The CDR3 DNA sequence: TGTGCCAGCAGATCTTTAGCGGGAACATTTACCAATGAGCAGTTCTTC. Its protein product is CASRSLAGTFTNEQFF. The rearrangement joins TRBV28 to TRBJ2-1; 8 nucleotides line up with TRBD2. CDR1 is MDHEN, CDR2 SYDVKM, per germline. The CDR3 runs 16 residues. V dropped 6 bases and J dropped 6; count of bases not matched to a gene: 13.

The CDR3 nucleotides read TGCAGCGTTGCCCCGGGCGCGTCAACTAATGAAAAACTGTTTTTT. It codes for CSVAPGASTNEKLFF. V is TRBV29-1 and J is TRBJ1-4; D not certain. Germline V lookup: CDR1 SQVTM, CDR2 ANQGSEA. Deletions cut 4 bases from V and 0 bases from J, with 12 bases between. The CDR3 sequence is 15 residues long.

The chain has TRBV7-7 and TRBJ2-3; weak D call: TRBD2 (5 bases). This CDR3 spans 17 amino acids. Germline CDR1 and CDR2: SSHAT and FNYEAQ (reference sequence). V lost 5 bases and J lost 0, with 18 bases in between. The CDR3 sequence is CASSPGRREWSTDTQYF. In DNA form, the CDR3 reads TGTGCCAGCAGCCCTGGTCGTAGGGAGTGGAGCACAGATACGCAGTATTTT.

The chain links TRBV7-6 to TRBJ2-2, with 8 bases matching TRBD1. With 5 bases clipped from V and 10 bases from J, the junction kept 12 bases outside the gene matches. The CDR3 length is 15 residues. The V gene's germline CDR1 is SGHVS and CDR2 FNYEAQ. The CDR3 spells CASSRPPGQGMELFF. CDR3 sequence (DNA): TGTGCCAGCAGCCGCCCCCCTGGACAGGGAATGGAGCTGTTTTTT.

The CDR3 sequence: CASSVLTFRGPGANVLTF. The CDR3 DNA follows: TGTGCCAGCAGTGTGCTCACGTTTCGGGGACCTGGGGCCAACGTCCTGACTTTC. The rearrangement links TRBV27 to TRBJ2-6; TRBD1 or TRBD2 may be the D gene (5 bases each). Trimming removed 5 bases at V and 2 bases at J, with 19 bases between. Germline V CDR1 and CDR2: MNHEY, SMNVEV (reference sequence). The CDR3 contains 18 residues.

The rearrangement joins TRBV30 to TRBJ2-4; D tentatively fits TRBD1 or TRBD2 (6 bases each). CDR1 is GTSNPN and CDR2 is SVGIG in the germline V gene (reference sequence). The CDR3 contains 18 residues. Deletions cut 0 bases from V and 0 bases from J, with 18 bases between. The DNA of the CDR3 is TGTGCCTGGAGTGTACCGGAGTTGGGGGGCCTAGCCAAAAACATTCAGTACTTC. Translation: CAWSVPELGGLAKNIQYF. The entire variable domain, with the rest obtained from reference TRBV30 and TRBJ2-4, is as follows: SQTIHQWPATLVQPVGSPLSLECTVEGTSNPNLYWYRQAAGRGLQLLFYSVGIGQISSEVPQNLSASRPQDRQFILSSKKLLLSDSGFYLCAWSVPELGGLAKNIQYFGAGTRLSVL.

V is TRBV9 and J is TRBJ2-1, with D uncertain. The ends were cut back, 5 bases at V and 2 bases at J, with 17 bases in the middle. CDR3 length equals 16 residues. CDR1 and CDR2 (germline): SGDLS, YYNGEE. CDR3 in DNA: TGTGCCAGCAGTGGTGGCAGCCCGACTGCCTACAATGAGCAGTTCTTC. Residues: CASSGGSPTAYNEQFF.

This chain links TRBV28 with TRBJ2-7; D uncertain. This CDR3 is built from 15 residues. Per the germline V gene, CDR1 is MDHEN and CDR2 is SYDVKM. The V end lost 4 bases, the J end lost 3 bases, and 16 bases lay between the germline ends. This CDR3 is CASSSASAMNYEQYF. The CDR3 coding sequence is TGTGCCAGCAGTTCGGCATCTGCAATGAACTACGAGCAGTACTTC. The full variable domain, rest sourced from reference TRBV28 and TRBJ2-7, is DVKVTQSSRYLVKRTGEKVFLECVQDMDHENMFWYRQDPGLGLRLIYFSYDVKMKEKGDIPEGYSVSREKKERFSLILESASTNQTSMYLCASSSASAMNYEQYFGPGTRLTVT.

This chain links TRBV28 with TRBJ2-5; no definite D call. The CDR3 is 16 residues long. The V end lost 3 bases, the J end lost 4 bases, and 18 bases lay between the germline ends. Germline V gene data show CDR1 as MDHEN and CDR2 as SYDVKM. DNA for the CDR3: TGTGCCAGCAGTTTTACGCCAGCCAGCCCTTCAGAGACCCAGTACTTC. It translates to CASSFTPASPSETQYF. The full variable domain, its missing parts supplied by reference TRBV28 and TRBJ2-5, is DVKVTQSSRYLVKRTGEKVFLECVQDMDHENMFWYRQDPGLGLRLIYFSYDVKMKEKGDIPEGYSVSREKKERFSLILESASTNQTSMYLCASSFTPASPSETQYFGPGTRLLVL.

The V call is TRBV6-6, the J call TRBJ2-4, with 9 bases lining up with TRBD1. V lost 6 bases to trimming and J lost 8 bases; unmatched junction nucleotides: 11. The germline V gene encodes CDR1 MNHNY and CDR2 SVGAGI (reference sequence). There are 15 residues in the CDR3. In DNA form, the CDR3 reads TGTGCCAGCAGCGTACCGGGACAGGGATTCTACATTCAGTACTTC. Translated: CASSVPGQGFYIQYF.

This clone has just one count. CDR3 residues: CASTVWGENTGELFF. The CDR3 DNA is TGTGCCAGCACCGTCTGGGGCGAGAACACCGGGGAGCTGTTTTTT. This chain connects TRBV5-4 to TRBJ2-2; possibly TRBD1 for D (5 bases). The ends were cut back, 6 bases at V and 1 base at J, with 13 bases in the middle. The CDR3 sequence is 15 residues long. From germline, CDR1 is SGHNT and CDR2 YYREEE (reference sequence).

Here the CDR3 reads CASSLPGTESYNEQFF. The CDR3 nucleotides read TGTGCCAGCAGTTTACCCGGGACAGAATCCTACAATGAGCAGTTCTTC. V is TRBV27 and J is TRBJ2-1; 7 bases are shared with TRBD1. Germline V gene lookup returns CDR1 MNHEY and CDR2 SMNVEV (reference sequence). V dropped 2 bases and J dropped 1; count of bases not matched to a gene: 5. The CDR3 has 16 residues.

This clone was found once. The same CDR3 can be traced to other DNA sequences in this sample. CDR3 protein: CASSLRGYEQYF. In DNA, the CDR3 is TGTGCCAGCAGCTTGCGGGGTTACGAGCAGTACTTC. V usage is TRBV5-6 and J usage is TRBJ2-7; D might be TRBD2 (5 bases). CDR1 SGHDT and CDR2 YYEEEE come from the germline V gene. CDR3 length equals 12 residues. The V gene lost 1 base and the J gene lost 4 bases, with 6 bases spanning the gap.

V and J are TRBV6-1 and TRBJ2-3; D not certain. The V end was cut by 1 base, the J end by 8 bases, with 16 bases between. This CDR3 is built from 15 residues. Germline CDR1 reads MNHNS; CDR2 reads SASEGT. The CDR3 protein is CASSEDRLERGTQYF. The CDR3 bases are TGTGCCAGCAGTGAAGATCGGCTCGAAAGAGGTACGCAGTATTTT.

Comments on this clone: Other DNA sequences in this sample translate to the same CDR3. The chain couples TRBV7-9 to TRBJ1-1; possible D gene TRBD1, 5 bases. Germline V gene lookup returns CDR1 SEHNR and CDR2 FQNEAQ (reference sequence). The V end was cut by 0 bases, the J end by 0 bases, with 8 bases between. CDR3 length: 15 amino acids. This CDR3 reads CASSLAGTLNTEAFF. The CDR3 coding sequence is TGTGCCAGCAGCTTAGCCGGGACGTTGAACACTGAAGCTTTCTTT. Using reference TRBV7-9 and TRBJ1-1 for the parts outside the CDR3, the full variable domain is DTGVSQNPRHKITKRGQNVTFRCDPISEHNRLYWYRQTLGQGPEFLTYFQNEAQLEKSRLLSDRFSAERPKGSFSTLEIQRTEQGDSAMYLCASSLAGTLNTEAFFGQGTRLTVV.

Details on this clone: Other DNA sequences in the same sample also yield this CDR3. The chain is built from TRBV29-1 and TRBJ1-1; D is uncertain. The CDR3 is 10 residues long. The V end lost 4 bases, the J end lost 5 bases, and 5 bases lay between the germline ends. The germline V gene has CDR1 SQVTM and CDR2 ANQGSEA. The CDR3 nucleotides read TGCAGCGTTGGCACGACTGAAGCTTTCTTT. As protein: CSVGTTEAFF.

The chain combines TRBV28 with TRBJ1-5; no reliable D call. V was shortened by 4 bases and J by 10 bases, with 8 bases between the two germline ends. This CDR3 region has 11 residues. Germline CDR1 reads MDHEN; CDR2 reads SYDVKM. Written as DNA, the CDR3 is TGTGCCAGCAGTTCCTTTCAACCCCAGCATTTT. Translating gives CASSSFQPQHF.

The gene calls are TRBV5-4 and TRBJ2-1; D is possibly TRBD2 (5 bases). V lost 2 bases and J lost 6, with 9 bases in between. CDR3 length: 13 residues. Germline V CDR1 and CDR2: SGHNT, YYREEE (reference sequence). CDR3 in DNA: TGTGCCAGCAGCTTACAGCTAGCCAATGAGCAGTTCTTC. Translated, it gives CASSLQLANEQFF. The whole variable domain, remainder taken from reference TRBV5-4 and TRBJ2-1, is ETGVTQSPTHLIKTRGQQVTLRCSSQSGHNTVSWYQQALGQGPQFIFQYYREEENGRGNFPPRFSGLQFPNYSSELNVNALELDDSALYLCASSLQLANEQFFGPGTRLTVL.

This chain links TRBV6-5 with TRBJ2-4; the match to TRBD2 covers 7 bases. CDR3 size: 14 residues. After removal of 5 bases from V and 0 bases from J, the junction contained 1 base not matched to a gene. Germline V gene data show CDR1 as MNHEY and CDR2 as SVGAGI. The CDR3 nucleotides read TGTGCCAGCAGTAGCGGGATAGCCAAAAACATTCAGTACTTC. Translating it yields CASSSGIAKNIQYF.

The chain couples TRBV27 to TRBJ1-5, with TRBD1 as a possible D gene (5 bases). The CDR3 extends over 13 amino acids. Trimming left V 4 bases short and J 8 bases short, with 12 bases between. CDR1 MNHEY and CDR2 SMNVEV come from the germline V gene (reference sequence). CDR3 sequence reads: CASSWRRDEPQHF. The CDR3 nucleotides read TGTGCCAGCAGTTGGCGCAGGGATGAGCCCCAGCATTTT.

In the case of this clone: Distinct nucleotide sequences in the sample also encode this CDR3. V is TRBV7-9 and J is TRBJ2-4; 9 bases agree with TRBD1. The CDR3 has 16 residues. The germline gives CDR1 SEHNR, CDR2 FQNEAQ (reference sequence). V gave up 3 bases and J gave up 0 bases; unmatched junction bases: 3. This CDR3 reads CASSFGQGLAKNIQYF. As DNA, the CDR3 is TGTGCCAGCAGCTTCGGACAGGGGCTAGCCAAAAACATTCAGTACTTC. Complete variable domain (other parts from reference TRBV7-9 and TRBJ2-4): DTGVSQNPRHKITKRGQNVTFRCDPISEHNRLYWYRQTLGQGPEFLTYFQNEAQLEKSRLLSDRFSAERPKGSFSTLEIQRTEQGDSAMYLCASSFGQGLAKNIQYFGAGTRLSVL.

This rearrangement joins TRBV27 to TRBJ1-6; D is unresolved. V was pared by 3 bases and J by 10 bases, with 10 bases between. This CDR3 is 13 amino acids long. Germline V gives CDR1 MNHEY, CDR2 SMNVEV (reference sequence). The CDR3 nucleotides are TGTGCCAGCAGTTTCAATTTGGGGTCACCCCTCCACTTT. Amino acid sequence: CASSFNLGSPLHF.

This clone was counted a single time. The chain links TRBV28 to TRBJ1-5, with 10 nucleotides matching TRBD1. The CDR3 extends over 16 amino acids. Germline-derived CDR1 and CDR2 are MDHEN and SYDVKM. After removal of 2 bases from V and 8 bases from J, the junction contained 9 bases not matched to a gene. DNA for the CDR3: TGTGCCAGCAGTTTAGCGGGGACAGGGGTGGTGGAGCCCCAGCATTTT. It is translated as CASSLAGTGVVEPQHF.

J is TRBJ1-3 and V is TRBV6-6; TRBD1 aligns across 7 bases. Germline V gene sequence: CDR1 MNHNY, CDR2 SVGAGI (reference sequence). V gave up 7 bases and J gave up 2 bases; unmatched junction bases: 8. The CDR3 loop spans 15 amino acids. The CDR3 is CASTWRGGTGNTIYF. The CDR3 DNA reads TGTGCCAGCACCTGGCGAGGGGGCACTGGAAACACCATATATTTT.

The chain is built from TRBV25-1 and TRBJ1-2, with D possibly TRBD1 on 6 matching bases. The V end lost 8 bases, the J end lost 5 bases, and 30 bases lay between the germline ends. The CDR3 runs to 18 residues. CDR1 is MGHDK, CDR2 SYGVNS, per germline. CDR3 bases: TGTGCCAGCTGGGGGCTAAATGGGGCGCGGTGGATAAGATATGGCTACACCTTC. This encodes CASWGLNGARWIRYGYTF.